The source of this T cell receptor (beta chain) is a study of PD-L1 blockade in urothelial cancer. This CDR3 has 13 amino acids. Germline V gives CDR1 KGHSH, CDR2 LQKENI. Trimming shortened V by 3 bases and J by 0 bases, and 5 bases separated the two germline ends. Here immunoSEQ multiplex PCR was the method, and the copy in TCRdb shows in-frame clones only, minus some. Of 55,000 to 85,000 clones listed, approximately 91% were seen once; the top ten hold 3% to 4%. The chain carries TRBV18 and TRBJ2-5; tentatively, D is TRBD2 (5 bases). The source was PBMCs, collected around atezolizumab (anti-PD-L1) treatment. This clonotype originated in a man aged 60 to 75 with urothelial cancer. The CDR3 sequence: CASSPGDQETQYF. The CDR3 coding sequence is TGTGCCAGCTCACCCGGGGACCAAGAGACCCAGTACTTC.